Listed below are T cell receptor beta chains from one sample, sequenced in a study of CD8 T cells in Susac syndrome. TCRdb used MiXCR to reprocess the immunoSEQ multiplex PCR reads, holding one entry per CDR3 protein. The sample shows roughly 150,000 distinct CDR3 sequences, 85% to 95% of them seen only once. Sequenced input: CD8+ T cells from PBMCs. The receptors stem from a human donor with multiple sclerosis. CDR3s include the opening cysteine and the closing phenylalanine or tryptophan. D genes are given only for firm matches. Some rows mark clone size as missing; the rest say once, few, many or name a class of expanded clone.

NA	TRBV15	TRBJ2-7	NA	TGTGCCACCGGCGGTACCGACTCCTACGAGCAGTACTTC	CATGGTDSYEQYF
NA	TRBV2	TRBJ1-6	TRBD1	TGTGCCAGCTTGGGACAGGGGCTCCACTTT	CASLGQGLHF
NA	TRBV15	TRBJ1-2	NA	TGTGCCACCAGCAGAGATGCGGCCAAGGACCTTGGCTACACCTTC	CATSRDAAKDLGYTF
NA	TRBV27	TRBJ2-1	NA	TGTGCCAGCAGTTTGGGCCAGGGGGTTCCGGGACTTTCCTTC	CASSLGQGVPGLSF
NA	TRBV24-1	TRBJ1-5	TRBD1	TGTGCCACCCGACAGGGAGGTGGTCCCCAGCATTTT	CATRQGGGPQHF
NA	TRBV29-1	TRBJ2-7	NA	TGCAGCTTCGCAGGGGGGCCTAGCCCCTACGAGCAGTACTTC	CSFAGGPSPYEQYF
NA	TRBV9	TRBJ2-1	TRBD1	TGTGCCAGCAGCGTAGGGCATTCGGGGACAGGGTACAATGAGCAGTTCTTC	CASSVGHSGTGYNEQFF
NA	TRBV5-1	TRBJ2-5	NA	TGCGCCAGCAGCTTGAGGGGGAAGGGACGCGGAGAGACCCAGTACTTC	CASSLRGKGRGETQYF
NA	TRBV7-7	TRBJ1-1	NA	TGTGCTAGCAGCTTGGGTAAAGGGTACACTGAAGCTTTCTTT	CASSLGKGYTEAFF
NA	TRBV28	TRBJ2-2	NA	TGTGCCAGCAGTGACCCTAGGGAACCCACCGGGGAGCTGTTTTTT	CASSDPREPTGELFF
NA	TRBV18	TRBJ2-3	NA	TGTGCCAGCTCACCATGGAGGGACGACACTAGCACAGATACGCAGTATTTT	CASSPWRDDTSTDTQYF
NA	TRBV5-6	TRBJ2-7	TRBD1	TGTGCCAGCAGCGACGGGACAGGGAGCTACGAGCAGTACTTC	CASSDGTGSYEQYF
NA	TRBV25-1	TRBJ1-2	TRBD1	TGTGCCAGCAGTGAATGGGCCTCGCAGGGGGCGAGTGGCTACACCTTC	CASSEWASQGASGYTF
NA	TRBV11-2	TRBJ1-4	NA	TGTGCCAGCAGCTTAGCTGAAAAACTGTTTTTT	CASSLAEKLFF
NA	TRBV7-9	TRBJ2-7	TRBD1	TGTGCCAGCCAATCAACAGGGGACTACGAGCAGTACTTC	CASQSTGDYEQYF
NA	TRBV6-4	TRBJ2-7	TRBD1	TGTGCCAGCAGTGAGACAGGGGGCTCCTACGAGCAGTACTTC	CASSETGGSYEQYF
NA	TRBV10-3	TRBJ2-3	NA	TGTGCCATCAGTGAGTCAACTAGCACAGATACGCAGTATTTT	CAISESTSTDTQYF
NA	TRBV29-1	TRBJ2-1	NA	TGCAGCGTTGAAACGGGAGTCAGACGCTCCTACAATGAGCAGTTCTTC	CSVETGVRRSYNEQFF
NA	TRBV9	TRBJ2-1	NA	TGTGCCAGCAGCGTAGCCGACTCCTACAATGAGCAGTTCTTC	CASSVADSYNEQFF
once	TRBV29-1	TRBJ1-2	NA	TGCAGCGCCCCGCGAGAGGAAGAATATGGCTACACCTTC	CSAPREEEYGYTF
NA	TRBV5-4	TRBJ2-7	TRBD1	TGTGCCAGCAGTTTCGGGACAGGGAACGAGCAGTACTTC	CASSFGTGNEQYF
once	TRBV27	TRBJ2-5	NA	TGTGCCAGCAGTTTGTCCGGGGCCGGGACCCAGTACTTC	CASSLSGAGTQYF
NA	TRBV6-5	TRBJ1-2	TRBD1	TGTGCCAGCAGTTACTCGAGAGGGGGCGCAGATGGCTACACCTTC	CASSYSRGGADGYTF
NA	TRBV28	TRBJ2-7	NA	TGTGCCACCAGAATTCCAGGGGACGGATCCTACGAGCAGTACTTC	CATRIPGDGSYEQYF
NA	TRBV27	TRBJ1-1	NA	TGTGCCAGCAGTTTACTTGGGGGGAACCCTGAAGCTTTCTTT	CASSLLGGNPEAFF
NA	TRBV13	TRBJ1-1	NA	TGTGCCAGCAGTAACTCTCCAACGGCAGAAGCTTTCTTT	CASSNSPTAEAFF
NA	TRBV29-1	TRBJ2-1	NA	TGCAGGGTAGGAGGGGCCGTGGATGAGCAGTTCTTC	CRVGGAVDEQFF
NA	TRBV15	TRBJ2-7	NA	TGTGCCACCAGCATAGGACAGTCCTACGAGCAGTACTTC	CATSIGQSYEQYF
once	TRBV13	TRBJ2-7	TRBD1	TGTGCCAGCTCCCGGGACAGGGACTACGAGCAGTACTTC	CASSRDRDYEQYF
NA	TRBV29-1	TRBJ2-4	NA	TGCAGCGTTATAGAAGGGGTAAAAAACATTCAGTACTTC	CSVIEGVKNIQYF
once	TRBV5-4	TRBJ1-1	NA	TGTGCCACCGGCGCGGGGAACACTGAAGCTTTCTTT	CATGAGNTEAFF
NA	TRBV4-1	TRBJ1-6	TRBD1	TGCGCCAGCAGCCATCCAGGGGACAGCAATTCACCCCTCCACTTT	CASSHPGDSNSPLHF
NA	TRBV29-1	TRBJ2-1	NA	TGCAGCGGACTGAGGAACAATGAGCAGTTCTTC	CSGLRNNEQFF
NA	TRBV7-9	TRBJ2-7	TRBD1	TGTGCCAGCAGCTTTGAGGGGGACAGGGGCTACGAGCAGTACTTC	CASSFEGDRGYEQYF
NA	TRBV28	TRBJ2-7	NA	TGTGCCAGCAGTTTAACCCAAGGGTATCGATACGAGCAGTACTTC	CASSLTQGYRYEQYF
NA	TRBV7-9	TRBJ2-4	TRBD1	TGTGCCAGCAGCTACGGGACAGGGGACATAGGCATTCAGTACTTC	CASSYGTGDIGIQYF
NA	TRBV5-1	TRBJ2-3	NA	TGCGCCAGCAAAGGTGTGGGAGGCCGGAATTTCAGGCCCACAGATACGCAGTATTTT	CASKGVGGRNFRPTDTQYF
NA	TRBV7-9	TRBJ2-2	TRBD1	TGTGCCAGCAGCTTGGACAGGGAGGACACCGGGGAGCTGTTTTTT	CASSLDREDTGELFF
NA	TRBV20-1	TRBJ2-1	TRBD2	TGCAGTGCTAGAGATCGGAAGCGGGGGGGCTCGTACAATGAGCAGTTCTTC	CSARDRKRGGSYNEQFF
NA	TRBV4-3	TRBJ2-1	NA	TGCGCCAGCAGCCCTGGGGGGACCAGCTCCTACAATGAGCAGTTCTTC	CASSPGGTSSYNEQFF
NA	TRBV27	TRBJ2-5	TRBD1	TGTGCCAGCAGTACCCGACAGGGGGTAGAGACCCAGTACTTC	CASSTRQGVETQYF
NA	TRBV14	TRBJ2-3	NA	TGTGCCAGCAGCTTCGAGGCACGTAGCACAGATACGCAGTATTTT	CASSFEARSTDTQYF
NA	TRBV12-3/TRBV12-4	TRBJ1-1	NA	TGTGCCAGCAGTTTATCGGGGCTGAGCACTGAAGCTTTCTTT	CASSLSGLSTEAFF
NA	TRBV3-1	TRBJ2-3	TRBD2	TGTGCCAGCAGCCAATATCCTCCTGGACTAGCGGGGAGTGGCACAGATACGCAGTATTTT	CASSQYPPGLAGSGTDTQYF
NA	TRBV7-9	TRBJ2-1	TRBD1	TGTGCCAGCAGCTTCGACAGGGATGAGCAGTTCTTC	CASSFDRDEQFF
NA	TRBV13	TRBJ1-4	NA	TGTGCCAGCAGCGCCCGGGGGCTAGCTAATGAAAAACTGTTTTTT	CASSARGLANEKLFF
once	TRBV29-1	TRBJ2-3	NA	TGCAGCGTTACAGAAAGGACAGATACGCAGTATTTT	CSVTERTDTQYF
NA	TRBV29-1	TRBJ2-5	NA	TGCAGCGTTGTATCCAGGGCGGGGACCCAGTACTTC	CSVVSRAGTQYF
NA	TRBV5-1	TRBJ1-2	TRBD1	TGCGCCAGCAGCTCCCGGACAGGGGTAGATGGCTACACCTTC	CASSSRTGVDGYTF
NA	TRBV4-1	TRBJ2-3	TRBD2	TGCGCCAGCAGCCCGGGACTACAAAGCACAGATACGCAGTATTTT	CASSPGLQSTDTQYF
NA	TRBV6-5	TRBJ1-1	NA	TGTGCCAGCAGCCTGGGGTCAAATTCGAACACTGAAGCTTTCTTT	CASSLGSNSNTEAFF
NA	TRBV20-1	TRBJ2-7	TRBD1	TGCAGTGCTAGAAAGGACACAGGGGGCATGTACGAGCAGTACTTC	CSARKDTGGMYEQYF